This TCR beta chain was sequenced during a study of blood T cell repertoires in COVID-19. Study as a whole: The United States, Italy and Spain provided the acute and convalescent COVID-19 samples. In each case, the material was cDNA or gDNA derived from T cells, B-cell-depleted T cells, or PBMCs.

Original handling: Nucleated cell number was recorded as an estimate derived from reference gene primer amplification. Method: immunoSEQ multiplex PCR; TCRdb's copy keeps in-frame clones and lacks some. That table is the source of V, J and clone size, and D and trimming were worked out from the DNA. The data contain 28,000 or so clones, 82% of them seen just once; the ten biggest clones take up under 35%. The V and J ends lost 8 bases and 4 bases, in that order; junction bases with no gene match: 5. The CDR3 covers 14 residues. CDR1 and CDR2 from the germline V gene are ENHRY and SYGVKD. The sequenced sample was peripheral blood. The genes are TRBV10-3 and TRBJ2-2; 9 nucleotides align to TRBD2. The sequence derives from a human donor in a cohort sampled during active COVID-19. CDR3 bases: TGTGCCATCCGCGGGGGGGTTGGCACCGGGGAGCTGTTTTTT. It specifies CAIRGGVGTGELFF.